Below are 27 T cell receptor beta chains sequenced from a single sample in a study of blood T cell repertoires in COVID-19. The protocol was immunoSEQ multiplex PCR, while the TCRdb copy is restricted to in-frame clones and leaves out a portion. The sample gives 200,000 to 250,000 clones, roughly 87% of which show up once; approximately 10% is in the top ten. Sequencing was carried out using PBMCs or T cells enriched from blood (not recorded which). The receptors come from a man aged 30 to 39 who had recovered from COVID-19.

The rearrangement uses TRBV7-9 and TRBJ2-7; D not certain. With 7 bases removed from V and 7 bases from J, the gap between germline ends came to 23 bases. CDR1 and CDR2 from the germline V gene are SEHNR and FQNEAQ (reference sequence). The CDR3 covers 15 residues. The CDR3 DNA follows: TGTGCCAGCACCCCGCCGGGTAGCTTCCTTTGGGAGCAGTACTTC. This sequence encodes CASTPPGSFLWEQYF.

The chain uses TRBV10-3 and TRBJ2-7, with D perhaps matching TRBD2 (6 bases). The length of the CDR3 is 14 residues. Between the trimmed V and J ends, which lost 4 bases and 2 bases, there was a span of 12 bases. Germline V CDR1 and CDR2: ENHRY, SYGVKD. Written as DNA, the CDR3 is TGTGCCATCAGTGTCGGGAGCACCACCTACGAGCAGTACTTC. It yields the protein CAISVGSTTYEQYF.

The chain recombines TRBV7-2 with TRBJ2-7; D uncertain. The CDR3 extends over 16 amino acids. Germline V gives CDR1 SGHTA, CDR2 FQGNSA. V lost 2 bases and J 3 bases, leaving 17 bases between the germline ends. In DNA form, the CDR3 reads TGTGCCAGCAGCTTATCCCTGCAAGCAACCCTCTACGAGCAGTACTTC. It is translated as CASSLSLQATLYEQYF.

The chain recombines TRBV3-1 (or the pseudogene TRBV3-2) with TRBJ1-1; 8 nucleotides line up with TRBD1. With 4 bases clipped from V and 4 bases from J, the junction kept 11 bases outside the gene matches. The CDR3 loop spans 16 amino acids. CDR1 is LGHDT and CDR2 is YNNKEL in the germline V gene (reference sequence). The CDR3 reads CASSPYEQGAATEAFF. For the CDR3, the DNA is TGTGCCAGCAGCCCATACGAGCAGGGGGCGGCCACTGAAGCTTTCTTT.

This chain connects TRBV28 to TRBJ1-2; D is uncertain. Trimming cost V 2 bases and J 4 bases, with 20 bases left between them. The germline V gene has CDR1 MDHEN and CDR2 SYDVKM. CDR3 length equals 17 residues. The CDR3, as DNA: TGTGCCAGCAGTTTAAGCCCTCCGAAGTTTGCCCCCTATGGCTACACCTTC. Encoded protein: CASSLSPPKFAPYGYTF.

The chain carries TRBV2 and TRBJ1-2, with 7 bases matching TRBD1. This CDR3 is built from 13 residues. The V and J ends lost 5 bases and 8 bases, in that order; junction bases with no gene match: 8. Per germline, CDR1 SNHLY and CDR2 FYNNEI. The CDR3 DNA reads TGTGCCAGCAGTAAACAGGGGAAGGAAGGCTACACCTTC. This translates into CASSKQGKEGYTF.

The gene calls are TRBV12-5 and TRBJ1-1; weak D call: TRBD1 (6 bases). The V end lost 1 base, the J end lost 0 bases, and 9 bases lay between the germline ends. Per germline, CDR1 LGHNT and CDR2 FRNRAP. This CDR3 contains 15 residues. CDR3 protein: CASGLGGQMNTEAFF. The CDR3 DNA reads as TGTGCTAGTGGTTTGGGGGGACAAATGAACACTGAAGCTTTCTTT.

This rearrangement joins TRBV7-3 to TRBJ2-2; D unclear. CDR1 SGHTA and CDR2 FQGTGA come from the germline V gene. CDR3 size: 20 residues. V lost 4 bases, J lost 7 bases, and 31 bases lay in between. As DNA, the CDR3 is TGTGCCAGCAGCTGGGTCATGGTTTCGGTGGGTTCAATAACTATCGGGGAGCTGTTTTTT. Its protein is CASSWVMVSVGSITIGELFF.

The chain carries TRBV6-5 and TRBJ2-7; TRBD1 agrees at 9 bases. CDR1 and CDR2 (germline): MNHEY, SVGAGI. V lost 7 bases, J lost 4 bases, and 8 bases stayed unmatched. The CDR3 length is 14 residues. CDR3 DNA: TGTGCCAGCAAGCTAACAGGGGGCTTTTACGAGCAGTACTTC. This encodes CASKLTGGFYEQYF.

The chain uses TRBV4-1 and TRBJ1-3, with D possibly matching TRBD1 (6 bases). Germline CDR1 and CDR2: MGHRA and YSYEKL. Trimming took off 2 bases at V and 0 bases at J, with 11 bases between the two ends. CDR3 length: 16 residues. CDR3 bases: TGCGCCAGCAGCCAACCAACAGGGCCCTCTGGAAACACCATATATTTT. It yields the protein CASSQPTGPSGNTIYF.

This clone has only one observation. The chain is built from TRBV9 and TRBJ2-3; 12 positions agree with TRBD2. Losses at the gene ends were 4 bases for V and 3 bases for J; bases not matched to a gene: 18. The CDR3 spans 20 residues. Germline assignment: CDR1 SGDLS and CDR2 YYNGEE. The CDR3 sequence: CASSKRLLAGGGGGTDTQYF. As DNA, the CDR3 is TGTGCCAGCAGCAAGAGGTTACTAGCGGGGGGCGGAGGCGGGACAGATACGCAGTATTTT.

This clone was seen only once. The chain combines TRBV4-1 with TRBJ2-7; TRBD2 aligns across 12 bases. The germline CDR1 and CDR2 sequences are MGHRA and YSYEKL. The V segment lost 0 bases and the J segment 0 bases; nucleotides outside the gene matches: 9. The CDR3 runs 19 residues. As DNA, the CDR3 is TGCGCCAGCAGCCAAGAGCGACTAGCGGGGGCCAAAATCTCCTACGAGCAGTACTTC. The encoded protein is CASSQERLAGAKISYEQYF.

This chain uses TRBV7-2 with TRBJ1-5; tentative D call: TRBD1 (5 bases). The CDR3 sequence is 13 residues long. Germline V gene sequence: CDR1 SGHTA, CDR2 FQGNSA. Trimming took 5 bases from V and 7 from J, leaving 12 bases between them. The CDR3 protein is CASSGGLSQPQHF. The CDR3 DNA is TGTGCCAGCAGCGGGGGGTTAAGCCAGCCCCAGCATTTT.

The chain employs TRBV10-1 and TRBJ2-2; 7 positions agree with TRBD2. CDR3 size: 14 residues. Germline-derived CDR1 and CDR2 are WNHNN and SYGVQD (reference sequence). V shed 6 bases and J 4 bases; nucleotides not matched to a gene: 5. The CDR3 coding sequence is TGCGCCAGCAGCGGAGCGGGAATCACCGGGGAGCTGTTTTTT. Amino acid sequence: CASSGAGITGELFF.

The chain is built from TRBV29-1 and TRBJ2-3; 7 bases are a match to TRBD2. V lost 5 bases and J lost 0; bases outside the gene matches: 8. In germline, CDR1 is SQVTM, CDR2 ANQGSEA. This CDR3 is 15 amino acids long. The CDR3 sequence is CSVPPAGTSTDTQYF. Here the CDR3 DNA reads TGCAGCGTTCCACCAGCGGGAACTAGCACAGATACGCAGTATTTT.

The CDR3: CAISELGPENTEAFF. In DNA form, the CDR3 reads TGTGCCATCAGTGAGTTGGGGCCGGAGAACACTGAAGCTTTCTTT. The V call is TRBV10-3, the J call TRBJ1-1; D might be TRBD1 (5 bases). Per germline, CDR1 ENHRY and CDR2 SYGVKD. This CDR3 contains 15 residues. Trimming took 1 base from V and 1 from J, leaving 10 bases between them.

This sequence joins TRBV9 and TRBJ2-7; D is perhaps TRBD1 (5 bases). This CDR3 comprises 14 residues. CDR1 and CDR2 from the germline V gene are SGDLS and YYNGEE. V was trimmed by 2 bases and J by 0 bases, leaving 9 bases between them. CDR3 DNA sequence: TGTGCCAGCAGCGTTGAGGACAACTCCTACGAGCAGTACTTC. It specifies CASSVEDNSYEQYF.

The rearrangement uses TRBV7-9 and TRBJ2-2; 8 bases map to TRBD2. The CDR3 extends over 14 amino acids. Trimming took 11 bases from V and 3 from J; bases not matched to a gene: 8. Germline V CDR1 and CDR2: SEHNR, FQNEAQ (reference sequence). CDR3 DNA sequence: TGTGCCGAACTAGCGGTTTCCTACACCGGGGAGCTGTTTTTT. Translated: CAELAVSYTGELFF.

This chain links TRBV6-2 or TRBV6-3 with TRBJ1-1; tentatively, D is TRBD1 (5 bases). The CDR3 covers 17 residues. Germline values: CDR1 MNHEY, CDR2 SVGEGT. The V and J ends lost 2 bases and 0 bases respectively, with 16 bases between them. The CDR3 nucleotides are TGTGCCAGCAGTTACAGTCCGCAGGGAACTCTGAACACTGAAGCTTTCTTT. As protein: CASSYSPQGTLNTEAFF.

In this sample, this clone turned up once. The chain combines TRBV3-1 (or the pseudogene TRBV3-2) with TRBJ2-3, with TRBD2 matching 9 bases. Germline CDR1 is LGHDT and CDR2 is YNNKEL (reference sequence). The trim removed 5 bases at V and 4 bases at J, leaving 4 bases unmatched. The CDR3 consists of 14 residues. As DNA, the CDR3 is TGTGCCAGCAGCGCGGGGGGGAGGGCAGATACGCAGTATTTT. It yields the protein CASSAGGRADTQYF.

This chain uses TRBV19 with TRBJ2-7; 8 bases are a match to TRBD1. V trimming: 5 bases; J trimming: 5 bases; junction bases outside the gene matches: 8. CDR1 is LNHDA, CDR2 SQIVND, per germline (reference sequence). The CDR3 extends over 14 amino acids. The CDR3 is CASSARDRLDEQYF. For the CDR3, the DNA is TGTGCCAGTAGTGCGAGGGACAGGTTGGACGAGCAGTACTTC.

The CDR3 DNA reads TGTGCCAGCAGACTCGGACAACCCCATGAGCAGTTCTTC. It is translated as CASRLGQPHEQFF. This sequence joins TRBV2 and TRBJ2-1; weak D call: TRBD1 (5 bases). Trimming left V 6 bases short and J 8 bases short, with 14 bases between. The CDR3 is 13 residues long. CDR1 and CDR2 (germline): SNHLY, FYNNEI.

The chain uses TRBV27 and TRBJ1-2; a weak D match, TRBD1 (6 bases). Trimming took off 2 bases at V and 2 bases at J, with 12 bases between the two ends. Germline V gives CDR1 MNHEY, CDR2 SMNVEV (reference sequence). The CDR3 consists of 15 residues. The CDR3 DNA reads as TGTGCCAGCAGTTTACGGACAGACCCGAACTATGGCTACACCTTC. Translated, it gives CASSLRTDPNYGYTF.

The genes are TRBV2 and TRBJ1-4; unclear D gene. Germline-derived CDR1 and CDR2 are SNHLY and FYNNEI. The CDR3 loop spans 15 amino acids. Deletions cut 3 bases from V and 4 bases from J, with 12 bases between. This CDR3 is CASSDIPVLNEKLFF. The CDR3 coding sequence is TGTGCCAGCAGTGACATTCCCGTACTTAATGAAAAACTGTTTTTT.

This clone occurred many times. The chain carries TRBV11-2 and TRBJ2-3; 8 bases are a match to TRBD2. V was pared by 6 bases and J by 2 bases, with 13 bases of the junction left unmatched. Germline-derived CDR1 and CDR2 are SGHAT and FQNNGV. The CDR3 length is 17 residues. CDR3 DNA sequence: TGTGCCAGCAGGAGTGGGGTCAGCGGGGGCTACACAGATACGCAGTATTTT. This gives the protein CASRSGVSGGYTDTQYF.

As DNA, the CDR3 is TGCGCCAGCGGACCTAGCACCCTGGATAACGAGCAGTACTTC. Protein sequence: CASGPSTLDNEQYF. The V call is TRBV5-1, the J call TRBJ2-7, with TRBD2 as a possible D gene (5 bases). The V gene's germline CDR1 is SGHRS and CDR2 YFSETQ. The V and J ends lost 7 bases and 5 bases respectively, with 19 bases between them. This CDR3 has 14 amino acids.

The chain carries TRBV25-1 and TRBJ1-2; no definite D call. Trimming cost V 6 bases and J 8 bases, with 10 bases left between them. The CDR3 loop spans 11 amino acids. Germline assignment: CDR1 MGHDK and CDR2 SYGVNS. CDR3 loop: CASSPARGYTF. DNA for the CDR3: TGTGCCAGCAGCCCCGCGCGGGGCTACACCTTC.